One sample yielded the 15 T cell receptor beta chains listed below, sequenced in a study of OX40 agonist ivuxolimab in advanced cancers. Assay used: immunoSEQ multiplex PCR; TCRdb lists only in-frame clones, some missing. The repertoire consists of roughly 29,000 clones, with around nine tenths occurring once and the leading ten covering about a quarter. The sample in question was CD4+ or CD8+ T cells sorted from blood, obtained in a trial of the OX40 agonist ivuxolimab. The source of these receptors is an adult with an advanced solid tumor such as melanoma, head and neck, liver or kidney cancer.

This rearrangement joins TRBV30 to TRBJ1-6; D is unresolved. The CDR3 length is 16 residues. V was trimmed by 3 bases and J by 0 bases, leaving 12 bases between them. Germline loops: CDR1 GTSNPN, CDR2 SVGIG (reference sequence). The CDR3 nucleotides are TGTGCCTGGAGCCGGGTCTCGAGCTCCTATAATTCACCCCTCCACTTT. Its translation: CAWSRVSSSYNSPLHF.

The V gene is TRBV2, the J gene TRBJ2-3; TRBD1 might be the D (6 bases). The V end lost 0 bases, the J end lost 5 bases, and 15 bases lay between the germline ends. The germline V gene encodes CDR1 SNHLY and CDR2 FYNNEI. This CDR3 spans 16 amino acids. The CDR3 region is CASSEAQGPRGDTQYF. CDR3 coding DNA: TGTGCCAGCAGTGAAGCGCAGGGGCCCCGAGGAGATACGCAGTATTTT.

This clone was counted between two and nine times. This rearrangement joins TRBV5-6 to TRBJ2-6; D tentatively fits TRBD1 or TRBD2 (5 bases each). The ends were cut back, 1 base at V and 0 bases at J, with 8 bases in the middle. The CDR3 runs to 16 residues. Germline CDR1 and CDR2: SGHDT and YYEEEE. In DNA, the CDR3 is TGTGCCAGCAGCTTGACGGGGCTCTCTGGGGCCAACGTCCTGACTTTC. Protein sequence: CASSLTGLSGANVLTF.

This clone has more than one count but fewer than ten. Here the CDR3 DNA reads TGTGCCAGCAGCGTATCGGGGGCCGGGGAGCTGTTTTTT. It is translated as CASSVSGAGELFF. The chain couples TRBV9 to TRBJ2-2; D may be TRBD2 (6 bases). Germline V lookup: CDR1 SGDLS, CDR2 YYNGEE. This CDR3 is built from 13 residues. V lost 1 base and J lost 6, with 7 bases in between. The full variable domain, its missing parts supplied by reference TRBV9 and TRBJ2-2, is DSGVTQTPKHLITATGQRVTLRCSPRSGDLSVYWYQQSLDQGLQFLIQYYNGEERAKGNILERFSAQQFPDLHSELNLSSLELGDSALYFCASSVSGAGELFFGEGSRLTVL.

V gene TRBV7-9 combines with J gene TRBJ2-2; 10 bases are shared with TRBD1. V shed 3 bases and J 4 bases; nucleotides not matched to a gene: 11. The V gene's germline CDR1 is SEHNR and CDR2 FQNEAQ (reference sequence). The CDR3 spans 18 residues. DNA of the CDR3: TGTGCCAGCAGCTTTACCCTCGGACAGGGGGGCACCACCGGGGAGCTGTTTTTT. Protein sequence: CASSFTLGQGGTTGELFF.

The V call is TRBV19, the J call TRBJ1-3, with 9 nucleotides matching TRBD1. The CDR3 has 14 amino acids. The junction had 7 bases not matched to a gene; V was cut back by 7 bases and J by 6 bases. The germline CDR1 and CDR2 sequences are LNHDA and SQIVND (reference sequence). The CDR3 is CASIAWTGENTIYF. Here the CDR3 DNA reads TGTGCCAGTATCGCTTGGACAGGGGAAAACACCATATATTTT. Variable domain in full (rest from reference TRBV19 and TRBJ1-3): DGGITQSPKYLFRKEGQNVTLSCEQNLNHDAMYWYRQDPGQGLRLIYYSQIVNDFQKGDIAEGYSVSREKKESFPLTVTSAQKNPTAFYLCASIAWTGENTIYFGEGSWLTVV.

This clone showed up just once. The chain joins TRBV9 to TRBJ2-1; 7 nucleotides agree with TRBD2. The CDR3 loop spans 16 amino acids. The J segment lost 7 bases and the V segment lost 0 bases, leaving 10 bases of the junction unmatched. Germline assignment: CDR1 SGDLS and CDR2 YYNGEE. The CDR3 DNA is TGTGCCAGCAGCGTAGGCGGAGCGGGACCGTCTAATGAGCAGTTCTTC. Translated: CASSVGGAGPSNEQFF.

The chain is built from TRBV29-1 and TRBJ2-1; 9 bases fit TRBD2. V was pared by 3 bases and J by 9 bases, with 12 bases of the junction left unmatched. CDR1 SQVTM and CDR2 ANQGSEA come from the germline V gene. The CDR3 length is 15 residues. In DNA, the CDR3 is TGCAGCGTTGATCCCCAGATAGCGGGAGAGGGTGAGCAGTTCTTC. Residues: CSVDPQIAGEGEQFF.

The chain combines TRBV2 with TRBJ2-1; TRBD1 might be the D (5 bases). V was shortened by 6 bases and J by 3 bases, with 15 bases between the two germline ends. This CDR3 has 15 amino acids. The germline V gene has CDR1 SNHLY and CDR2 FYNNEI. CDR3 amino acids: CASSVRQSFYNEQFF. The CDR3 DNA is TGTGCCAGCAGCGTCCGACAGTCGTTCTACAATGAGCAGTTCTTC.

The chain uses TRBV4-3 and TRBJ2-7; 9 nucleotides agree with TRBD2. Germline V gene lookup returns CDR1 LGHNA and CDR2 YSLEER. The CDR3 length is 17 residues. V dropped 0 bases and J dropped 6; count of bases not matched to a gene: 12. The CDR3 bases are TGCGCCAGCAGCCAAGATCTGGCCGGACTAGCGAGCCTCGAGCAGTACTTC. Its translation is CASSQDLAGLASLEQYF.

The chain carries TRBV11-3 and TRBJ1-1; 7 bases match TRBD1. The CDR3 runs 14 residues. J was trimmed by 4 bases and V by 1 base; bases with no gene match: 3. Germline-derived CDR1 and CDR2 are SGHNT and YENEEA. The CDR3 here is CASSLGQGGTEAFF. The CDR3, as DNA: TGTGCCAGCAGCTTAGGACAGGGAGGCACTGAAGCTTTCTTT.

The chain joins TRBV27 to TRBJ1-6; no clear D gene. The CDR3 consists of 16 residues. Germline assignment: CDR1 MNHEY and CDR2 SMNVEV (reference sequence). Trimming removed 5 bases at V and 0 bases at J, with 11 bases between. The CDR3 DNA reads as TGTGCCAGCAGTCCATGGGCGAGCTCCTATAATTCACCCCTCCACTTT. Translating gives CASSPWASSYNSPLHF.

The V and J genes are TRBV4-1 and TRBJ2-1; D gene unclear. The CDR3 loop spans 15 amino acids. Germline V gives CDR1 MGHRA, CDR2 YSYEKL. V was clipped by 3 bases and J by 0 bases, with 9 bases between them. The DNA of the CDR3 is TGCGCCAGCAGCCAGGACCTACTCTCCTACAATGAGCAGTTCTTC. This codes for CASSQDLLSYNEQFF.

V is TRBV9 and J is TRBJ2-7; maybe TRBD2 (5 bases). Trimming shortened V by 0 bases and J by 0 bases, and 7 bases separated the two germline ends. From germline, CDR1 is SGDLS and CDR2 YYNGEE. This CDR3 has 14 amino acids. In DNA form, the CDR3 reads TGTGCCAGCAGCGTAGGAGGGAGCTCCTACGAGCAGTACTTC. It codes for CASSVGGSSYEQYF. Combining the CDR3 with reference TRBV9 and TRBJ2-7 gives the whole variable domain DSGVTQTPKHLITATGQRVTLRCSPRSGDLSVYWYQQSLDQGLQFLIQYYNGEERAKGNILERFSAQQFPDLHSELNLSSLELGDSALYFCASSVGGSSYEQYFGPGTRLTVT.

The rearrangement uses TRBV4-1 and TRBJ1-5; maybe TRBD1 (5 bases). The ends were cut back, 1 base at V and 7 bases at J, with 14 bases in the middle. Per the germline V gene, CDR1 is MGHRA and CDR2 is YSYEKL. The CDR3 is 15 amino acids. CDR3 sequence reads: CASSQAVGDGQPQHF. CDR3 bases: TGCGCCAGCAGCCAAGCGGTCGGGGACGGACAGCCCCAGCATTTT.